Each of the 9 T cell receptor beta chains below was sequenced from the same sample in a study of blood T cell repertoires in COVID-19. Here immunoSEQ multiplex PCR was the method, and the copy in TCRdb shows in-frame clones only, minus some. The sample gives 350,000 or so clones, more than 70% of which show up once; under 3% is in the top ten. Sequenced material: peripheral blood. Receptors were obtained from a man aged 25 to 40 with active or convalescent COVID-19.

The V gene is TRBV18, the J gene TRBJ2-3, with no clear D. V lost 4 bases, J lost 1 base, and 12 bases lay in between. From germline, CDR1 is KGHSH and CDR2 LQKENI. There are 15 residues in the CDR3. CDR3 sequence: CASSLNGRRTDTQYF. In DNA form, the CDR3 reads TGTGCCAGCTCACTGAATGGCAGGCGCACAGATACGCAGTATTTT.

V gene TRBV7-7 combines with J gene TRBJ1-5, with D unclear. CDR1 and CDR2 from the germline V gene are SSHAT and FNYEAQ (reference sequence). V dropped 8 bases and J dropped 0 bases, with 8 bases sitting between them. This CDR3 is built from 13 residues. The CDR3 nucleotides are TGTGCCAGCCTCTATTATAGCAATCAGCCCCAGCATTTT. Its protein product is CASLYYSNQPQHF.

This rearrangement joins TRBV2 to TRBJ1-5, with D unclear. The CDR3 is made up of 15 amino acids. Germline lookup yields CDR1 SNHLY and CDR2 FYNNEI. V lost 1 base, J lost 3 bases, and 10 bases lay in between. The CDR3 DNA reads TGTGCCAGCAGTGAAGTCGAGCCCATCAATCAGCCCCAGCATTTT. Translation: CASSEVEPINQPQHF. The variable domain in full, completed from reference TRBV2 and TRBJ1-5, reads EPEVTQTPSHQVTQMGQEVILRCVPISNHLYFYWYRQILGQKVEFLVSFYNNEISEKSEIFDDQFSVERPDGSNFTLKIRSTKLEDSAMYFCASSEVEPINQPQHFGDGTRLSIL.

The rearrangement joins TRBV19 to TRBJ2-6; maybe TRBD2 (6 bases). The V gene lost 5 bases and the J gene lost 2 bases, with 10 bases spanning the gap. CDR3 length: 15 amino acids. The germline V gene encodes CDR1 LNHDA and CDR2 SQIVND (reference sequence). The CDR3 sequence: CASSQRRAGANVLTF. The CDR3 nucleotides read TGTGCCAGTAGTCAGAGGAGGGCTGGGGCCAACGTCCTGACTTTC.

This clone has just one count. The chain recombines TRBV19 with TRBJ2-2; weak D call: TRBD2 (7 bases). V dropped 3 bases and J dropped 5 bases, with 16 bases sitting between them. This CDR3 spans 16 amino acids. Germline CDR1 is LNHDA and CDR2 is SQIVND (reference sequence). The CDR3 sequence: CASSIISGTRTGELFF. The CDR3 nucleotides read TGTGCCAGTAGTATTATAAGCGGGACAAGGACCGGGGAGCTGTTTTTT.

The chain links TRBV5-6 to TRBJ1-5; no clear D. This CDR3 region has 10 residues. Trimming cost V 9 bases and J 6 bases, with 7 bases left between them. Germline lookup yields CDR1 SGHDT and CDR2 YYEEEE. CDR3 sequence reads: CATQSQPQHF. Written as DNA, the CDR3 is TGTGCCACACAGTCTCAGCCCCAGCATTTT.

This chain connects TRBV19 to TRBJ1-5, with D hard to call. V was cut by 3 bases and J by 5 bases, with 8 bases left in between. The CDR3 consists of 13 residues. The V gene's germline CDR1 is LNHDA and CDR2 SQIVND (reference sequence). The CDR3 loop is CASSIVPDQPQHF. CDR3 coding DNA: TGTGCCAGTAGTATTGTCCCCGATCAGCCCCAGCATTTT.

V usage is TRBV7-9 and J usage is TRBJ2-3, with 7 bases that match TRBD1. The CDR3 contains 18 residues. Germline CDR1 and CDR2: SEHNR and FQNEAQ (reference sequence). J gave up 0 bases and V 0 bases, and 9 bases lay outside the gene matches. CDR3 nucleotides: TGTGCCAGCAGCTTAGCGAGGCAGACAGGGTATAGCACAGATACGCAGTATTTT. Its protein is CASSLARQTGYSTDTQYF.

J is TRBJ2-1 and V is TRBV28; possible D gene TRBD2, 5 bases. CDR1 is MDHEN and CDR2 is SYDVKM in the germline V gene. This CDR3 is built from 11 residues. The V gene lost 4 bases and the J gene lost 12 bases, with 10 bases spanning the gap. This CDR3 reads CASSSGGPQFF. The CDR3 DNA reads TGTGCCAGCAGTTCAGGAGGCCCGCAGTTCTTC.